The 20 T cell receptor beta chains presented below share a single source sample, sequenced in a study of T cell responses to AZD1222 COVID-19 vaccine. This table comes from immunoSEQ multiplex PCR, and its TCRdb copy is limited to in-frame clones, with some not included. The profile shows 65,000 to 95,000 clones, roughly nine tenths of them singletons. Sequencing used peripheral blood, obtained on day 0 of MenACWY control vaccination. These receptors originate from an adult in good health.

V and J are TRBV19 and TRBJ2-7; D ambiguous. Germline values: CDR1 LNHDA, CDR2 SQIVND (reference sequence). The CDR3 totals 15 residues. The V end was cut by 2 bases, the J end by 1 base, with 12 bases between. DNA of the CDR3: TGTGCCAGTAGTATATGGGCAGGCAATTCCTACGAGCAGTACTTC. Translated, it gives CASSIWAGNSYEQYF.

V gene TRBV4-3 combines with J gene TRBJ2-3; D gene uncertain. V shed 0 bases and J shed 9 bases, with 7 bases lying between them. Germline CDR1 and CDR2: LGHNA and YSLEER. This CDR3 contains 12 residues. The CDR3 DNA follows: TGCGCCAGCAGCCAAGAGGTCGGGACGCAGTATTTT. The encoded protein is CASSQEVGTQYF.

V and J are TRBV10-2 and TRBJ2-1, with 9 bases matching TRBD2. Germline CDR1 is WSHSY and CDR2 is SAAADI. The trim removed 1 base at V and 4 bases at J, leaving 11 bases unmatched. This CDR3 has 18 residues. The CDR3 DNA sequence: TGCGCCAGCAGTGAGTGGGAGCGGGGGGCCGCGAAGTACAATGAGCAGTTCTTC. Translation gives CASSEWERGAAKYNEQFF.

J is TRBJ1-1 and V is TRBV5-1; 9 nucleotides line up with TRBD1. Germline CDR1 reads SGHRS; CDR2 reads YFSETQ. V lost 3 bases and J lost 6; bases outside the gene matches: 6. CDR3 size: 14 residues. DNA for the CDR3: TGCGCCAGCAGCTCTGGACAGGGGATTTCTGAAGCTTTCTTT. Translated, it gives CASSSGQGISEAFF.

This chain uses TRBV9 with TRBJ2-2, with D perhaps matching TRBD1 (6 bases). In germline, CDR1 is SGDLS, CDR2 YYNGEE. This CDR3 region has 15 residues. The V and J ends lost 0 bases and 4 bases respectively, with 10 bases between them. The CDR3 loop is CASSVDRVGTGELFF. Here the CDR3 DNA reads TGTGCCAGCAGCGTAGACAGGGTAGGCACCGGGGAGCTGTTTTTT.

This chain connects TRBV10-3 to TRBJ2-5; D gene uncertain. CDR3 size: 13 residues. Germline V gives CDR1 ENHRY, CDR2 SYGVKD. Trimming removed 6 bases from V and 3 bases from J, with 11 bases in between. As DNA, the CDR3 is TGTGCCATCAGGCCCCAATTAGAAGAGACCCAGTACTTC. Protein: CAIRPQLEETQYF.

This clone has a handful of counts. The chain couples TRBV19 to TRBJ2-7, with 9 nucleotides matching TRBD2. Germline assignment: CDR1 LNHDA and CDR2 SQIVND (reference sequence). The CDR3 length is 15 residues. The V segment lost 4 bases and the J segment 1 base; nucleotides outside the gene matches: 5. The DNA for the CDR3 is TGTGCCAGTAGTACGAACAGCGGGAGGTCCTACGAGCAGTACTTC. Translation gives CASSTNSGRSYEQYF. Combining the CDR3 with reference TRBV19 and TRBJ2-7 gives the whole variable domain DGGITQSPKYLFRKEGQNVTLSCEQNLNHDAMYWYRQDPGQGLRLIYYSQIVNDFQKGDIAEGYSVSREKKESFPLTVTSAQKNPTAFYLCASSTNSGRSYEQYFGPGTRLTVT.

This clone was recorded only once. One junction end disagrees with the germline gene, perhaps due to a read error. The genes are TRBV20-1 and TRBJ2-7, with 8 bases identical to TRBD2. Germline V gene data show CDR1 as DFQATT and CDR2 as SNEGSKA (reference sequence). This CDR3 comprises 11 residues. CDR3 loop: CSAEAPSGPSF. The CDR3 bases are TGCAGTGCTGAAGCCCCTAGCGGGCCAAGTTTC.

The chain joins TRBV28 to TRBJ2-7, with TRBD1 as a possible D gene (6 bases). Trimming stripped 7 bases from V and 0 bases from J, with 10 bases between. CDR1 MDHEN and CDR2 SYDVKM come from the germline V gene. The CDR3 sequence is 13 residues long. Written as DNA, the CDR3 is TGTGCCAGCAAACCGGACAGCTCCTACGAGCAGTACTTC. This translates into CASKPDSSYEQYF. Based on the CDR3 plus reference TRBV28 and TRBJ2-7, the full variable domain is DVKVTQSSRYLVKRTGEKVFLECVQDMDHENMFWYRQDPGLGLRLIYFSYDVKMKEKGDIPEGYSVSREKKERFSLILESASTNQTSMYLCASKPDSSYEQYFGPGTRLTVT.

The genes are TRBV3-1 (or the pseudogene TRBV3-2) and TRBJ2-2, with a possible D match to TRBD1 (6 bases). The CDR3 is 16 residues long. V lost 1 base to trimming and J lost 2 bases, with 11 bases between them. Germline CDR1 is LGHDT and CDR2 is YNNKEL (reference sequence). The CDR3 here is CASSQVTGTNTGELFF. CDR3 DNA: TGTGCCAGCAGCCAAGTAACAGGGACCAACACCGGGGAGCTGTTTTTT.

This clone was recorded a few times. The chain couples TRBV18 to TRBJ2-4; D uncertain. The CDR3 has 13 amino acids. The germline V gene encodes CDR1 KGHSH and CDR2 LQKENI. V lost 0 bases to trimming and J lost 5 bases, with 5 bases between them. CDR3 residues: CASSPPSENIQYF. The CDR3 nucleotides read TGTGCCAGCTCACCACCTTCTGAAAACATTCAGTACTTC.

J is TRBJ2-2 and V is TRBV19; TRBD1 matches 8 bases. The V gene's germline CDR1 is LNHDA and CDR2 SQIVND (reference sequence). V gave up 4 bases and J gave up 4 bases; unmatched junction bases: 8. The CDR3 consists of 16 residues. The CDR3 coding sequence is TGTGCCAGTAGTACCTCCGCGACAGGGGTCACCGGGGAGCTGTTTTTT. Amino acid sequence: CASSTSATGVTGELFF.

The chain couples TRBV5-6 to TRBJ1-3; D gene uncertain. CDR1 is SGHDT, CDR2 YYEEEE, per germline. Trimming removed 4 bases at V and 0 bases at J, with 11 bases between. This CDR3 is built from 15 residues. CDR3 nucleotide sequence: TGTGCCAGCAGCGCCGCTGGGCTCTCTGGAAACACCATATATTTT. Protein sequence: CASSAAGLSGNTIYF.

This clone was observed once. The V call is TRBV20-1, the J call TRBJ2-5; the D is unclear. The CDR3 has 10 amino acids. Trimming took off 6 bases at V and 3 bases at J, with 5 bases between the two ends. The germline V gene has CDR1 DFQATT and CDR2 SNEGSKA (reference sequence). CDR3 residues: CSAGKETQYF. The CDR3, as DNA: TGCAGTGCAGGGAAAGAGACCCAGTACTTC.

The chain links TRBV5-1 to TRBJ2-6, with D possibly matching TRBD1 (5 bases). CDR1 SGHRS and CDR2 YFSETQ come from the germline V gene. The CDR3 consists of 17 residues. With 0 bases removed from V and 2 bases from J, the gap between germline ends came to 12 bases. This chain's CDR3 is CASSLGGHSTGANVLTF. In DNA, the CDR3 is TGCGCCAGCAGCTTGGGGGGCCATTCCACTGGGGCCAACGTCCTGACTTTC.

The chain carries TRBV7-2 and TRBJ2-7; 10 bases are a match to TRBD2. With 4 bases clipped from V and 3 bases from J, the junction kept 9 bases outside the gene matches. The CDR3 is 16 residues long. Germline values: CDR1 SGHTA, CDR2 FQGNSA. The CDR3 coding sequence is TGTGCCAGCAGCTCTGTGGCTAGCGGGAGTTTCTACGAGCAGTACTTC. Residues: CASSSVASGSFYEQYF.

The chain links TRBV4-1 to TRBJ2-5; the D is unclear. There are 15 residues in the CDR3. The V end lost 1 base, the J end lost 5 bases, and 14 bases lay between the germline ends. The germline V gene encodes CDR1 MGHRA and CDR2 YSYEKL. The CDR3 DNA is TGCGCCAGCAGCCAAGTCGAGAGGTCCCCGGAGACCCAGTACTTC. It codes for CASSQVERSPETQYF.

The chain carries TRBV24-1 and TRBJ1-2; tentative D call: TRBD1 (5 bases). Germline assignment: CDR1 KGHDR and CDR2 SFDVKD. Trimming took 4 bases from V and 8 from J, leaving 10 bases between them. The CDR3 runs 12 residues. CDR3: CATSEGARGYTF. The CDR3 DNA reads TGTGCCACCAGTGAAGGGGCCCGGGGCTACACCTTC.

The chain is built from TRBV14 and TRBJ2-7; D gene ambiguous. Germline V CDR1 and CDR2: SGHDN, FVKESK. Trimming cost V 4 bases and J 6 bases, with 13 bases left between them. CDR3 length: 13 residues. The CDR3 protein is CASSPSDVREQYF. In DNA form, the CDR3 reads TGTGCCAGCAGCCCATCGGACGTCCGCGAGCAGTACTTC. Filled out from reference TRBV14 and TRBJ2-7, the complete variable domain reads EAGVTQFPSHSVIEKGQTVTLRCDPISGHDNLYWYRRVMGKEIKFLLHFVKESKQDESGMPNNRFLAERTGGTYSTLKVQPAELEDSGVYFCASSPSDVREQYFGPGTRLTVT.

This chain joins TRBV7-2 and TRBJ1-6; TRBD1 matches 8 bases. This CDR3 is built from 18 residues. Germline CDR1 and CDR2: SGHTA and FQGNSA. The V segment lost 2 bases and the J segment 4 bases; nucleotides outside the gene matches: 10. The CDR3 coding sequence is TGTGCCAGCAGCTTATTGAGCTTAGGACAGGGTTATAATTCACCCCTCCACTTT. Translating gives CASSLLSLGQGYNSPLHF.